This TCR beta chain was obtained from a study of blood T cell repertoires in COVID-19. Across the study: Samples taken during acute and convalescent COVID-19 were collected in the United States, Italy and Spain. Sources were T cells, B-cell-depleted T cells, or PBMCs; the material itself was cDNA or gDNA.

The length of the CDR3 is 14 residues. V lost 6 bases and J lost 5; bases outside the gene matches: 8. Germline loops: CDR1 LGHDT, CDR2 YNNKEL (reference sequence). TCRdb's copy holds only in-frame clones and misses some; the assay was immunoSEQ multiplex PCR. The sample lists about 200,000 clones; approximately 80% were seen once. This clone was recorded only once. This receptor was taken from a human donor in a cohort sampled during active COVID-19. The sample taken for sequencing was peripheral blood. This chain connects TRBV3-1 (or the pseudogene TRBV3-2) to TRBJ1-2; 8 bases agree with TRBD1. CDR3 protein: CASSHGTGSYGYTF. The CDR3 DNA reads TGTGCCAGCAGTCACGGGACAGGCAGTTATGGCTACACCTTC.